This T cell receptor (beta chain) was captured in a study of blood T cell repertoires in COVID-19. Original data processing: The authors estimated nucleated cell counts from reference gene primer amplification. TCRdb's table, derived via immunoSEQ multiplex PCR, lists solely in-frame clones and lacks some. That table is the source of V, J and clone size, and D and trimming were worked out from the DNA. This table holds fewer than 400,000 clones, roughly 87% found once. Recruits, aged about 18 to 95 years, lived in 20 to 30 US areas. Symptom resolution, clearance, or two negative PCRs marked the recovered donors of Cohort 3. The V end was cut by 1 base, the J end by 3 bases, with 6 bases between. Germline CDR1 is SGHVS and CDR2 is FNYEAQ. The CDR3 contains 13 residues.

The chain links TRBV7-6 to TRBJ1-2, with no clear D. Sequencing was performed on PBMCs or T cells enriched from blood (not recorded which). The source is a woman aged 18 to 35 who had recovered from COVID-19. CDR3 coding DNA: TGTGCCAGCAGCTTAGGTGGAGACTATGGCTACACCTTC. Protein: CASSLGGDYGYTF.